This T cell receptor (beta chain) was profiled in a study of vaccination and CD4 T cells after COVID-19. Overall study: Two-dose vaccination with either BNT162b2 or mRNA-1273 was given to participants. As control conditions, cultures were given either a CEFX pool serving as positive control, an HIV-1 Nef pool, or no peptide at all.

The study sequenced cultured CD4+ T cell DNA using the Oncomine TCR Beta short-read assay. Genomic DNA was taken out of cultured CD4+ T cells by extraction. Via MiXCR, TCRdb re-called the PCR reads, giving one row per CDR3 protein. The table includes fewer than 13,000 distinct CDR3 sequences, less than 40% detected once. Stated treatment: roughly ten-day PBMC culture with coronavirus spike peptide pools or control peptides (ViraFEST assay). An unexposed donor provided the CD4+ T cells, which were collected before the COVID-19 pandemic (2011-2018). Probing of unexposed-donor CD4+ T cells with SARS-CoV-2 S/N and four cold-coronavirus spikes was done, cells permitting. Germline trimming cut 1 base from V and 4 bases from J; bases unmatched to any gene: 11. This CDR3 has 17 residues. In germline, CDR1 is SEHNR, CDR2 FQNEAQ (reference sequence). This clonotype was picked up a small number of times. Antigen: not known.

Sequencing input: CD4+ T cells from blood, cultured in vitro. This clonotype was obtained from a human donor in good health. The gene calls are TRBV7-9 and TRBJ2-3; 7 bases are a match to TRBD2. The CDR3 DNA is TGTGCCAGCAGCTTAGGATCGGGAGCGGGAAAGGCAGATACGCAGTATTTT. This sequence encodes CASSLGSGAGKADTQYF.